The clone carrying this T cell receptor (beta chain) was recorded a few times. Its antigen is unknown. Sequencing was performed with immunoSEQ multiplex PCR; in TCRdb, only in-frame clones are kept and a portion is missing. This table has approximately 110,000 clones, 88% appearing once. This specimen belongs to a study of T cell responses to AZD1222 COVID-19 vaccine. Study context: Pooling was applied to second doses at about 4 or about 12 weeks. Notes on the study in general: Clonal diversity may have been underestimated, and the donors were mostly white British, with more females than males. Unmutated regions of variants are reportedly targeted by nearly half of spike-specific TCRs. Only five to seven AZD1222 recipients tested seropositive at baseline.

The CDR3 loop spans 14 amino acids. Trimming took 6 bases from V and 6 from J, leaving 17 bases between them. CDR1 PRHDT and CDR2 FYEKMQ come from the germline V gene (reference sequence). The origin of this receptor is an adult in good health. The sequences come from peripheral blood, collected on day 0 of AZD1222 vaccination. The J gene is TRBJ1-1, the V gene TRBV13; the D is unclear. In nucleotides, the CDR3 is TGTGCCAGCAGTTCCAGGAAGATTGCTGCTGAAGCTTTCTTT. Translation gives CASSSRKIAAEAFF.